The clone carrying this T cell receptor beta chain has more than one count but fewer than ten. Its antigen is as yet unknown. Both 60 Vbeta primers and 13 Jbeta primers went into the PCR. The protocol was immunoSEQ multiplex PCR, while the TCRdb copy is restricted to in-frame clones and leaves out a portion. Here the sample spans approximately 81,000 clones, roughly 70% being singletons. These data come from a study of cytomegalovirus exposure and HLA in healthy donors. Study-wide results and limits: Only CMV serostatus was available as immune exposure information. There were 150 to 200 TCR beta chains listed as cytomegalovirus-associated. Three of the chains that were CMV-associated were confirmed in vitro to be specific for CMV antigens.

This TCR derives from a man in his forties or fifties in good health and CMV-seropositive. Material for sequencing was PBMCs.

CDR3 in DNA: TGTGCCAGCAGCCCCAAAACCTACACTAAGAGCTCCTACGAGCAGTACTTC. Translation gives CASSPKTYTKSSYEQYF. This rearrangement joins TRBV11-2 to TRBJ2-7; D ambiguous. This CDR3 contains 17 residues. Germline V CDR1 and CDR2: SGHAT, FQNNGV. Trimming shortened V by 5 bases and J by 0 bases, and 20 bases separated the two germline ends.